The clone carrying this T cell receptor (beta chain) came up many times. Its antigen is undetermined. The library targeted TCRbeta and was prepared with unique molecular identifiers. TCRdb re-analysed the PCR reads in MiXCR, keeping a single row per CDR3 protein. The sample yields a few hundred thousand distinct CDR3 sequences, approximately 12% seen once. This record comes from a study of T-cell reconstitution after alpha-beta-depleted transplantation in children. Points from the study as a whole: Newly produced T cells mostly accounted for T-cell counts and diversity one year post-transplant. It was surviving recipient T cells and thymic progenitors that gave some patients high TCRbeta diversity at day 60. About two months after transplant, alpha-beta T cells reportedly came from several hundred expanded graft clones.

The receptor's source is a male patient younger than 18 who had a stem cell transplant for acute myeloid leukemia, so the T cells may come from the graft donor. This sample comprised PBMCs, mostly from graft donor cells, obtained 360 days after TCRalphabeta/CD19-depleted stem cell transplant.

CDR3 in DNA: TGTGCCAGCAGTTCCTACTCGCACCAAGTTTACAATGAGCAGTTCTTC. Its translation: CASSSYSHQVYNEQFF. The chain couples TRBV27 to TRBJ2-1; unclear D gene. Germline assignment: CDR1 MNHEY and CDR2 SMNVEV (reference sequence). CDR3 size: 16 residues. Trimming stripped 4 bases from V and 4 bases from J, with 17 bases between.